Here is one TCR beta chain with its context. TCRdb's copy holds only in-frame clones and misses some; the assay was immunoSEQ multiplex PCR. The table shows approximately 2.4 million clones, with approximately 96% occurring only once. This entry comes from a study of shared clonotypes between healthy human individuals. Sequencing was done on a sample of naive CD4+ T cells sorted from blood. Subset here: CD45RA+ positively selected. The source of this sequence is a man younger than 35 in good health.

The CDR3 here is CASKSPGQGVQPQHF. CDR3 DNA: TGTGCCAGTAAATCCCCGGGACAGGGGGTTCAGCCCCAGCATTTT. This chain uses TRBV19 with TRBJ1-5; TRBD1 aligns across 11 bases. From germline, CDR1 is LNHDA and CDR2 SQIVND (reference sequence). There are 15 residues in the CDR3. With V trimmed by 7 bases and J by 6 bases, 8 bases remained unmatched.